This note documents a single T cell receptor (beta chain) sequence. The data originate from a study of T-cell reconstitution after alpha-beta-depleted transplantation in children. CDR3 length equals 15 residues. Looked up from germline, CDR1 is MNHEY and CDR2 is SVGEGT. J gave up 2 bases and V 8 bases, and 8 bases lay outside the gene matches. Using unique molecular identifiers, the investigators prepared the TCRbeta library. Using its own MiXCR run on the PCR reads, TCRdb lists one record per CDR3 protein. The repertoire consists of 440,000 or so distinct CDR3 sequences, with roughly 10% occurring once and the leading ten covering roughly 5%.

This clonotype was obtained from a human donor who donated a stem cell graft to a child with acute myeloid leukemia. The chain is built from TRBV6-2 or TRBV6-3 and TRBJ2-1; 8 nucleotides line up with TRBD1. The sequencing here drew on PBMCs from the stem cell graft donor, taken from the stem cell graft. The CDR3 spells CASAPQGVAYNEQFF. The DNA for the CDR3 is TGTGCCAGCGCCCCACAGGGGGTAGCCTACAATGAGCAGTTCTTC.